These T cell receptor beta chains were read from a single sample in a study of early T cells in non-severe SARS-CoV-2 infection. TCRdb reprocessed the 5' RACE reads with MiXCR, giving one entry per CDR3 protein. The repertoire holds more than 75,000 distinct CDR3 sequences, with around 13% as singletons. Sequenced input: whole blood. These receptors came from an adult who was a healthcare worker with PCR-confirmed SARS-CoV-2 infection or an uninfected control (not recorded which). CDR3s include the opening cysteine and the closing phenylalanine or tryptophan. A D gene is named only where the DNA matches it firmly. Rows may omit the clone size; those that give it use once, few, many or a size class.

TRBV7-6	many	-	TRBJ2-2	TGTGCCAGCAGCTCAAGGGCGGTCGGGGAGCTGTTTTTT	CASSSRAVGELFF
TRBV7-9	-	-	TRBJ2-4	TGTGCCAGCAGCACCGGGCTAGCCAAAAACATTCAGTACTTC	CASSTGLAKNIQYF
TRBV6-1	few	-	TRBJ1-2	TGTGCCAGCAGTGAAATCGCAGGAAACCTCTATGGCTACACCTTC	CASSEIAGNLYGYTF
TRBV7-9	few	-	TRBJ1-1	TGTGCCAGCAGCTTAGCCGGCGGACTGAACACTGAAGCTTTCTTT	CASSLAGGLNTEAFF
TRBV10-3	few	-	TRBJ2-5	TGTGCCATCAGTGAACCACAGGAGACCCAGTACTTC	CAISEPQETQYF
TRBV28	many	TRBD2	TRBJ2-3	TGTGCCAGCAGTCTGACTAGCGTGCGGGAAGATACGCAGTATTTT	CASSLTSVREDTQYF
TRBV5-5	-	TRBD1	TRBJ1-4	TGTGCCAGCAGCTCAGATAAGACAGGGGAAAAACTGTTTTTT	CASSSDKTGEKLFF
TRBV5-1	-	TRBD2	TRBJ2-2	TGCGCCAGCAGCTTGAGTATCCTAGCGGGGAACACCGGGGAGCTGTTTTTT	CASSLSILAGNTGELFF
TRBV27	few	-	TRBJ1-1	TGTGCCAGCAGTTTATTCCATGGGGGGAGTGAAGCTTTCTTT	CASSLFHGGSEAFF
TRBV20-1	-	TRBD2	TRBJ2-1	TGCAGTGCTACACCCCAGGCGGGAGGGGGTGAGCAGTTCTTC	CSATPQAGGGEQFF
TRBV20-1	many	TRBD1	TRBJ1-1	TGCAGTGCTAGAGATCCAGGGGGCGTAGACACTGAAGCTTTCTTT	CSARDPGGVDTEAFF
TRBV9	-	-	TRBJ1-1	TGTGCCAGCAGCGTACAGGGGAACACTGAAGCTTTCTTT	CASSVQGNTEAFF
TRBV7-2	many	-	TRBJ2-7	TGTGCCAGCAGCTTAATGGTCGGGGAGCAGTACTTC	CASSLMVGEQYF
TRBV7-8	many	-	TRBJ1-1	TGTGCCAGCAGCCGAATCCGCGGAGCAACTGAAGCTTTCTTT	CASSRIRGATEAFF
TRBV7-2	many	-	TRBJ2-5	TGTGCCAGCAGCCTACTCACCAGGGAAGAGACCCAGTACTTC	CASSLLTREETQYF
TRBV7-3	many	TRBD1	TRBJ2-1	TGTGCCAGCAGCCTATCGACAGGGTATGAGCAGTTCTTC	CASSLSTGYEQFF
TRBV4-1	-	TRBD2	TRBJ2-7	TGCGCCAGCAGCCATCACCCCCTAGCGGGAGTATACGAGCAGTACTTC	CASSHHPLAGVYEQYF
TRBV18	many	-	TRBJ1-2	TGTGCCAGCTCACCACCTTGGCCCGGGGGGCAGGACTATGGCTACACCTTC	CASSPPWPGGQDYGYTF
TRBV3-1	-	TRBD2	TRBJ2-7	TGTGCCAGCAGCCCCCGCGGGGGGTCCAACGAGCAGTACTTC	CASSPRGGSNEQYF
TRBV29-1	-	-	TRBJ2-7	TGCAGCGTTGATGGGGCACCAACTACCTACGAGCAGTACTTC	CSVDGAPTTYEQYF
TRBV9	-	-	TRBJ1-1	TGTGCCAGCAGTACCTCCACAGCGAACACTGAAGCTTTCTTT	CASSTSTANTEAFF
TRBV5-1	few	TRBD2	TRBJ2-1	TGCGCCAGCAGCGAGGACGGGGGGTCCTACAATGAGCAGTTCTTC	CASSEDGGSYNEQFF
TRBV3-1	-	-	TRBJ2-7	TGTGCCAGCAGCCAAGGGATGTCGCAGGGGCAGTACTTC	CASSQGMSQGQYF
TRBV7-9	few	TRBD1	TRBJ2-7	TGTGCCAGCAGCATTGACAGGGACCACGAGCAGTACTTC	CASSIDRDHEQYF